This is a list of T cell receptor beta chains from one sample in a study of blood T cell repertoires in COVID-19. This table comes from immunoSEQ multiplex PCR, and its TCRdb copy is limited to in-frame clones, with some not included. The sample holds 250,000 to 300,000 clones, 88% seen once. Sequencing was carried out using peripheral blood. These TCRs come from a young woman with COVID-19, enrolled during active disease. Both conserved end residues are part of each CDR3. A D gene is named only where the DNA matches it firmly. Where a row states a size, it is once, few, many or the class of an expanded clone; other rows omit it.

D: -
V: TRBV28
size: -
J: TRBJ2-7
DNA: TGTGCCAGCAGTTTCCAGGCTTGGCCAATGCCATCCTACGAGCAGTACTTC
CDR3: CASSFQAWPMPSYEQYF

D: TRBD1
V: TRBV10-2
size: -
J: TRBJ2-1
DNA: TGCGCCAGCAGTGAGGATTGGGTCGGGACAGGGGGCTACAATGAGCAGTTCTTC
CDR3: CASSEDWVGTGGYNEQFF

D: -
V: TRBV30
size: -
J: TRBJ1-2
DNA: TGTGCCTGGAGCCGACCACAGGGCTTAAACTATGGCTACACCTTC
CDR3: CAWSRPQGLNYGYTF

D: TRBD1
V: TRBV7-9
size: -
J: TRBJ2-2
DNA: TGTGCCAGCATCCTCAGGGGGACAGGGCTCTCAGGCGGGGAGCTGTTTTTT
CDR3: CASILRGTGLSGGELFF

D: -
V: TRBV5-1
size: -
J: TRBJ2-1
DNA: TGCGCCAGCAGCTATGGACTTGGTCTAAGGGATAATGAGCAGTTCTTC
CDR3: CASSYGLGLRDNEQFF

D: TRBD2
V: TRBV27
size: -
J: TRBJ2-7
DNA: TGTGCCAGCAGTCCGCGGCCCGCGGGGGGAGAGCAGTACTTC
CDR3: CASSPRPAGGEQYF

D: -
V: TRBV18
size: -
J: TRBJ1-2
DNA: TGTGCCAGCTCACCACCGTCAGGCCGAGAACCCTATGGCTACACCTTC
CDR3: CASSPPSGREPYGYTF

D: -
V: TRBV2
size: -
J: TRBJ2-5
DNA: TGTGCCAGCACTGTGGAGGGGGAGACCCAGTACTTC
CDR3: CASTVEGETQYF

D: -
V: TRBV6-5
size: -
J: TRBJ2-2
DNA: TGTGCCAGCAGCCTAGTCACCGGGGAGCTGTTTTTT
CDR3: CASSLVTGELFF

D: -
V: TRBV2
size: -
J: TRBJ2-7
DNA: TGTGCCAGCTCGAACAGGGTCTCCTACGAGCAGTACTTC
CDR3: CASSNRVSYEQYF

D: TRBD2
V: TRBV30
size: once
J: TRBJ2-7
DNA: TGTGCCTGGAGTCGAGCTAGCGGGATCCACTACGAGCAGTACTTC
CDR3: CAWSRASGIHYEQYF

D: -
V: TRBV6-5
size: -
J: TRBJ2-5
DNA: TGTGCCAGCAGTTACTCAGGGGAAGAGACCCAGTACTTC
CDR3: CASSYSGEETQYF

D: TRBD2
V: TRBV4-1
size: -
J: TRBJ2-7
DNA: TGCGCCAGCAGCCCGCCCGCGGGGGGGTACGAGCAGTACTTC
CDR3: CASSPPAGGYEQYF

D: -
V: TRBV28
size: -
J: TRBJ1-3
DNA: TGTGCCAGCAGTCAACCCTTGGGCCCCATCTCTGGAAACACCATATATTTT
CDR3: CASSQPLGPISGNTIYF

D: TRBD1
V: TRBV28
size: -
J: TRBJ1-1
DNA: TGTGCCAGCAGTTTTGGGACAGGGAGCACTGAAGCTTTCTTT
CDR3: CASSFGTGSTEAFF

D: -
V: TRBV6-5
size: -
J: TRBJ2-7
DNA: TGTGCCAGCAGTCCCCTGGGCGCCAGCTCCTACGAGCAGTACTTC
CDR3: CASSPLGASSYEQYF

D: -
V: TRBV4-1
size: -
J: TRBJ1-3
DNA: TGCGCCAGCAGCCAAGATTTAGGACAGACGAGCTCTGGAAACACCATATATTTT
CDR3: CASSQDLGQTSSGNTIYF

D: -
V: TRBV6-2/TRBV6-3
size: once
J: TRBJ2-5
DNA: TGTGCCAGCAGTCACAGCCTCCGGGACTTGCAAGAGACCCAGTACTTC
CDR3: CASSHSLRDLQETQYF

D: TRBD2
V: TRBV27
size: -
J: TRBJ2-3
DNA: TGTGCCAGCAGTTTATCAGCTAGCGGGGCTGTGGATACGCAGTATTTT
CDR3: CASSLSASGAVDTQYF

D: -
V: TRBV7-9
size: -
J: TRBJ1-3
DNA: TGTGCCAGCAGCTTAGGACAGTACTCCTCTGGAAACACCATATATTTT
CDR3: CASSLGQYSSGNTIYF

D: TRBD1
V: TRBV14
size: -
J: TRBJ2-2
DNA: TGTGCCAGCAGCCAAGGTTCAGGGGGAGTCACCGGGGAGCTGTTTTTT
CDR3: CASSQGSGGVTGELFF

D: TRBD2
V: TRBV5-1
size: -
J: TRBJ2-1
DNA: TGCGCCAGCAGCCAGTCTAGCGGGAGTGGCTATGAGCAGTTCTTC
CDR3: CASSQSSGSGYEQFF

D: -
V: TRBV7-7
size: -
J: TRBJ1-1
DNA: TGTGCTAGCAGCCCCCTCGAGCGGCACACTGAAGCTTTCTTT
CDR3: CASSPLERHTEAFF

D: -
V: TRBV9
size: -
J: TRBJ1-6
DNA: TGTGCCAGCAGCGTAGTGGCAGGTCCTTCACCCCTCCACTTT
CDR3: CASSVVAGPSPLHF

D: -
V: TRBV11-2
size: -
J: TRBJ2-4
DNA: TGTGCCAGCAGCTTAGCCAACTTTGATGGGGGCTTAGCCAAAAACATTCAGTACTTC
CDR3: CASSLANFDGGLAKNIQYF

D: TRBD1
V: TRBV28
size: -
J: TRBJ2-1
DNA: TGTGCCAGCAGTTTACTGGACAGGGGAGGCAATGAGCAGTTCTTC
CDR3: CASSLLDRGGNEQFF

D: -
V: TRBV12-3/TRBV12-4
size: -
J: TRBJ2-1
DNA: TGTGCCAGCAGTCGCGGGACCTACAATGAGCAGTTCTTC
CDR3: CASSRGTYNEQFF

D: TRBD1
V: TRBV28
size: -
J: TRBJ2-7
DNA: TGTGCCAGCAGCTTATTTCGTGGGACAGGGTCCTACGAGCAGTACTTC
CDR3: CASSLFRGTGSYEQYF